The text below deals with one TCR beta chain. The time point is: newly diagnosed GD, antithyroid drugs for less than 3 months. Extracted PBMC RNA gave rise to the TCR library. With iRepertoire HTBI primers and Arm-PCR of CDR3 regions, TCR beta libraries were built. MiXCR was run by TCRdb on the multiplex PCR reads, yielding one entry per CDR3 protein. The data contain about 500,000 distinct CDR3 sequences, about 16% of them singletons. V was clipped by 7 bases and J by 0 bases, with 11 bases between them. The CDR3 loop spans 14 amino acids. The V gene's germline CDR1 is KGHDR and CDR2 SFDVKD. This record belongs to a study of regulatory T cells in long-lasting Graves disease. The same data also contributed to another study, on T cells in Graves' hyperthyroidism and ophthalmopathy.

This TCR came from a middle-aged man with Graves disease. The input for sequencing was peripheral blood mononuclear cells (PBMCs), taken at new diagnosis, from a patient treated with antithyroid drugs. The chain carries TRBV24-1 and TRBJ1-1; D gene unclear. In DNA form, the CDR3 reads TGTGCCACCAGCAGAAACGGCTTGAACACTGAAGCTTTCTTT. Its protein is CATSRNGLNTEAFF.